Following are 7 T cell receptor beta chains from one sample sequenced in a study of blood T cell repertoires in COVID-19. TCRdb's copy holds only in-frame clones and misses some; the assay was immunoSEQ multiplex PCR. The sample carries 95,000 to 120,000 clones, 80% to 90% recorded once. The sequenced sample consisted of peripheral blood. The receptors here all came from a human donor in a cohort sampled during active COVID-19.

The chain links TRBV9 to TRBJ1-1; D possibly corresponds to TRBD1 (6 bases). V was cut by 4 bases and J by 8 bases, with 18 bases left in between. This CDR3 comprises 14 residues. The V gene's germline CDR1 is SGDLS and CDR2 YYNGEE. DNA of the CDR3: TGTGCCAGCAGCACGTGGGACACGGGTGGCGAAGCTTTCTTT. This sequence encodes CASSTWDTGGEAFF.

In DNA form, the CDR3 reads TGTGCCAGCAGTTTAGTCCCCGGGGCTGAAGCTTTCTTT. Its protein product is CASSLVPGAEAFF. V and J are TRBV12-3 or TRBV12-4 and TRBJ1-1; D uncertain. The CDR3 sequence is 13 residues long. With 1 base removed from V and 6 bases from J, the gap between germline ends came to 9 bases.

There are a few counts of this clone. V gene TRBV27 combines with J gene TRBJ1-3; D remains ambiguous. The V gene's germline CDR1 is MNHEY and CDR2 SMNVEV (reference sequence). V gave up 6 bases and J gave up 0 bases, with 9 bases separating them. The CDR3 contains 14 residues. CDR3 nucleotides: TGTGCCAGCAGGGAGTTCCACTCTGGAAACACCATATATTTT. It codes for CASREFHSGNTIYF.

This chain uses TRBV7-9 with TRBJ2-2; 7 bases are a match to TRBD1. The CDR3 contains 13 residues. Germline CDR1 and CDR2: SEHNR and FQNEAQ (reference sequence). V lost 1 base and J lost 7; bases outside the gene matches: 0. The CDR3: CASSLDRGGELFF. The CDR3 DNA reads as TGTGCCAGCAGCTTAGACAGGGGCGGGGAGCTGTTTTTT. The complete variable domain, with remaining parts taken from reference TRBV7-9 and TRBJ2-2, reads DTGVSQNPRHKITKRGQNVTFRCDPISEHNRLYWYRQTLGQGPEFLTYFQNEAQLEKSRLLSDRFSAERPKGSFSTLEIQRTEQGDSAMYLCASSLDRGGELFFGEGSRLTVL.

The chain links TRBV28 to TRBJ2-2; 10 bases line up with TRBD1. CDR1 and CDR2 from the germline V gene are MDHEN and SYDVKM. The V gene end was trimmed by 5 bases and the J gene end by 6 bases; junction bases not matched to a gene: 12. The CDR3 is made up of 17 amino acids. This CDR3 reads CASSPRDRGTPPGELFF. The CDR3 coding sequence is TGTGCCAGCAGTCCGCGGGACAGGGGAACCCCCCCCGGGGAGCTGTTTTTT.

This clone was observed once. The chain couples TRBV18 to TRBJ1-5; D is perhaps TRBD1 (5 bases). The germline V and J ends were trimmed by 6 bases and 1 base, with 19 bases remaining between them. Germline V gene sequence: CDR1 KGHSH, CDR2 LQKENI. The CDR3 sequence is 17 residues long. In nucleotides, the CDR3 is TGTGCCAGCTCGCCCCGTACGGGCCAGGGCAGCAATCAGCCCCAGCATTTT. This codes for CASSPRTGQGSNQPQHF.

This sequence joins TRBV4-1 and TRBJ2-3, with 11 bases lining up with TRBD2. Germline V CDR1 and CDR2: MGHRA, YSYEKL. Trimming at V came to 3 bases and at J to 3 bases, leaving 5 bases not matched to a gene. This CDR3 has 16 amino acids. CDR3 sequence reads: CASSQLAGGPTDTQYF. Written as DNA, the CDR3 is TGCGCCAGCAGCCAGTTAGCGGGAGGGCCGACAGATACGCAGTATTTT.